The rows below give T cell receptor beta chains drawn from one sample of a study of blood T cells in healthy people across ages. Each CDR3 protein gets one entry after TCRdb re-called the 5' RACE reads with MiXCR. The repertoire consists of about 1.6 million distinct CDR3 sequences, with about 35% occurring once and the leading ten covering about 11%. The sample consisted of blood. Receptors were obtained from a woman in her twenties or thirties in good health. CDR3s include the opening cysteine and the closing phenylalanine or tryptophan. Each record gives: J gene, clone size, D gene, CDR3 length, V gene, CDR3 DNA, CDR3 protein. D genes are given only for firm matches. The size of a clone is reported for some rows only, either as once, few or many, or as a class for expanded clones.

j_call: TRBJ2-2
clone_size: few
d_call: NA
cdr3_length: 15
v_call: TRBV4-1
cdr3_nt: TGCGCCAGCAGCCCGGAGGTACAGATCACCGGGGAGCTGTTTTTT
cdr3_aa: CASSPEVQITGELFF

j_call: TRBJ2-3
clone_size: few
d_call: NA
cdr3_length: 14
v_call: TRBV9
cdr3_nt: TGTGCCAGCAGCGTAGGGGTAGAAACAGATACGCAGTATTTT
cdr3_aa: CASSVGVETDTQYF

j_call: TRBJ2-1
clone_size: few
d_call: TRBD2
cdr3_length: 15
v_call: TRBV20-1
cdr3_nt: TGCAGTGCTAGACCTTATCTGACTAGCCACAATGAGCAGTTCTTC
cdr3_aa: CSARPYLTSHNEQFF

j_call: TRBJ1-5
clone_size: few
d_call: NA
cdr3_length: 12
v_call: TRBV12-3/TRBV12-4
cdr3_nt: TGTGCCAGCAGTTTCGAGGGAGGGCCCCAGCATTTT
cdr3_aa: CASSFEGGPQHF

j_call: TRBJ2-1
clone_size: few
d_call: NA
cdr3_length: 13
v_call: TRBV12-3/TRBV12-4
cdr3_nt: TGTGCCAGCAGTTCCAGACAGACTCATGAGCAGTTCTTC
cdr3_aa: CASSSRQTHEQFF

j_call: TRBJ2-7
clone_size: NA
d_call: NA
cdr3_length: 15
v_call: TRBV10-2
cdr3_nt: TGCGCCAGCAGGGAAACAGGATTGAAAGCCTACGAGCAGTACTTC
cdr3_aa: CASRETGLKAYEQYF

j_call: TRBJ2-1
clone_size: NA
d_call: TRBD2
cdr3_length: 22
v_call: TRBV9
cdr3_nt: TGTGCCAGCAGCGTAGCTTTGAAGGTCCCTAGCGGGGGCCGGACCCTTTACAATGAGCAGTTGTTC
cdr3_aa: CASSVALKVPSGGRTLYNEQLF

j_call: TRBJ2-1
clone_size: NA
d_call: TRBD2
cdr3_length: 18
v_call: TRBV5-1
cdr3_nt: TGCGCCAGCAGCTTGGCCCTAGCGGGAGCAGGTTCTTCGGCTGAGCAGTTCTTC
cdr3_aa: CASSLALAGAGSSAEQFF

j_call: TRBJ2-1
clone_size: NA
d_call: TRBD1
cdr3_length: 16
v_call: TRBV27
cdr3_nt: TGTGCCAGCACCCTGGGACAGCCTAGCTCCTACAATGAGCAGTTCTTC
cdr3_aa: CASTLGQPSSYNEQFF

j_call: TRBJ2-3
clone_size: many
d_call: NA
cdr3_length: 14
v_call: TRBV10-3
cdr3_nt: TGTGCCATCGGGTTAACCAACATCTCAGATACGCAGTATTTT
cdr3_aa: CAIGLTNISDTQYF

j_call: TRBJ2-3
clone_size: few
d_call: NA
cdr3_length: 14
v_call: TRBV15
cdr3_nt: TGTGCCACCAGCAGTTACACCACCGGAGATACGCAGTATTTT
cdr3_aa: CATSSYTTGDTQYF

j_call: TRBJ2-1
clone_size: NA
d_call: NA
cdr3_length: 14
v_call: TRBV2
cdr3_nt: TGTGCCAGCAGTGTAGGGCTTACTTACAATGAGCAGTTCTTC
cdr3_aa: CASSVGLTYNEQFF

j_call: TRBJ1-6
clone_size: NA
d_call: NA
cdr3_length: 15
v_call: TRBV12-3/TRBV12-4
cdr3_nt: TGTGCCAGCAGTTTAGGGGAATCCTATAATTCACCCCTCCACTTT
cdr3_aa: CASSLGESYNSPLHF

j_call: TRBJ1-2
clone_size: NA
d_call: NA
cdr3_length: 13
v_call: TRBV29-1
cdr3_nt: TGCAGCGCTGCGCGGGTACTTAACTATGGCTACACCTTC
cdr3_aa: CSAARVLNYGYTF

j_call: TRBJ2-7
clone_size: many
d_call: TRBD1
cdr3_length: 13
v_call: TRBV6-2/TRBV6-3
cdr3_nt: TGTGCCAGCAGACCTGACAGGGGGTACGAGCAGTACTTC
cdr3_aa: CASRPDRGYEQYF

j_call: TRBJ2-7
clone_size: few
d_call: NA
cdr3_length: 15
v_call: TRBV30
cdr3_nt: TGTGCCTGCCAGGGCAGGGGGGCCAGTCTCCACGAGCAGTACTTC
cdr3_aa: CACQGRGASLHEQYF

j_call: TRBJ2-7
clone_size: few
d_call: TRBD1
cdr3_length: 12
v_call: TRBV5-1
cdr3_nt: TGCGCCACCCGAGCAGGGGGCGGCGAGCAGTACTTC
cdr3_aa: CATRAGGGEQYF

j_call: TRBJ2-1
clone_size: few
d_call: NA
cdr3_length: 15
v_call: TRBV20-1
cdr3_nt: TGCAGTGCCGCCCCCATTTCAGGGCTACCCGATGAGCAGTTCTTC
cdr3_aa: CSAAPISGLPDEQFF

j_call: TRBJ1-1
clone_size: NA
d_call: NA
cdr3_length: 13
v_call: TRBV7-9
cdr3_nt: TGTGCCAGCAGCCAAATCCCAAGGACTGAAGCTTTCTTT
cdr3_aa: CASSQIPRTEAFF

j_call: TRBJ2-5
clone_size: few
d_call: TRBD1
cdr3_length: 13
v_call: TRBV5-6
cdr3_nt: TGTGCCAGCAGGCGACAGGGGTGGAAGACCCAGTACTTC
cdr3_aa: CASRRQGWKTQYF

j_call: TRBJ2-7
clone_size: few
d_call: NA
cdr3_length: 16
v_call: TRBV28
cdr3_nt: TGTGCCAGCAGTTTAGGACCAGGGGACAAGTCCTACGAGCAGTACTTC
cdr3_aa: CASSLGPGDKSYEQYF

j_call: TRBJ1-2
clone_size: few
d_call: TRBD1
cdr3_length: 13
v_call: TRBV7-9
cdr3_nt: TGTGCCAGCAGCCTTACCGGGACAGTGGGCTACACCTTC
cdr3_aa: CASSLTGTVGYTF

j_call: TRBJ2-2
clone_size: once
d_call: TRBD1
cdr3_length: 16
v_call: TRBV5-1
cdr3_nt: TGCGCCAGCAGTTCTGGGACAGGAGGCTACACCGGGGAGCTGTTTTTT
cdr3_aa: CASSSGTGGYTGELFF

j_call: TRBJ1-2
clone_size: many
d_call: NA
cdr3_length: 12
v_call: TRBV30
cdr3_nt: TGTGCCTGGAGTGACGGAAAGGATGGCTACACCTTC
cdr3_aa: CAWSDGKDGYTF

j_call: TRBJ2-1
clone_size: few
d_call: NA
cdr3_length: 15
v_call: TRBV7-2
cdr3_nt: TGTGCCAGCAGCGCAAGGCGGGAAAGTTACAATGAGCAGTTCTTC
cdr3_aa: CASSARRESYNEQFF

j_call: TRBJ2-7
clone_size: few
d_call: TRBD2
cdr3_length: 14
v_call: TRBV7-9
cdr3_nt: TGTGCCAGCAGCAATAGCGGGGGGGCCTACGAGCAGTACTTC
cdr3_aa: CASSNSGGAYEQYF

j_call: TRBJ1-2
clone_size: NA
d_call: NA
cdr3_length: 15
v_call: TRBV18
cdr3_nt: TGTGCCAGCTCACGGTATGGCAAAACTAACTATGGCTACACCTTC
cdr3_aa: CASSRYGKTNYGYTF

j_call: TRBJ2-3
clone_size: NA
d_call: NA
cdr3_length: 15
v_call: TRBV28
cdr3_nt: TGTGCCAACAGCTTCGAAACGCCTCTAACAGATACGCAGTATTTT
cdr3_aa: CANSFETPLTDTQYF

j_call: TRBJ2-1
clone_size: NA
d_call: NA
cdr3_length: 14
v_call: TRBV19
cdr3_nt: TGTGCCAGTAGGCGGCGAGAGACCTACAATGAGCAGTTCTTC
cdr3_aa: CASRRRETYNEQFF

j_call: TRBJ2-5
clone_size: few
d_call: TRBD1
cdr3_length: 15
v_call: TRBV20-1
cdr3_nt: TGCAGTGCTAGTTCGGGTTGGGACAGCCAAGAGACCCAGTACTTC
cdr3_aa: CSASSGWDSQETQYF

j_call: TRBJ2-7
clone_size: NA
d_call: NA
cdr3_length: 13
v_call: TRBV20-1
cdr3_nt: TGCAGTGCTAGAGATATGGCGGGGAGCGAGCAGTACTTC
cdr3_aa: CSARDMAGSEQYF

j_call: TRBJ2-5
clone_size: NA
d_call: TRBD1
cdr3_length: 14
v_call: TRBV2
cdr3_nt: TGTGCCAGCAGGGGGACAGGGGGCGTTGAGACCCAGTACTTC
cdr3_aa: CASRGTGGVETQYF

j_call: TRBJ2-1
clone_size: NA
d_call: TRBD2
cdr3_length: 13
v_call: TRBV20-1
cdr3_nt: TGCAGTGGCGGGACTATCAGCTACAATGAGCAGTTCTTC
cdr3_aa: CSGGTISYNEQFF

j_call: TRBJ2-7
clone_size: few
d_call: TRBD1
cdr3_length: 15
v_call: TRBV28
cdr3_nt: TGTGCCAGCAGTTTGAGAGGGGGCAGTGGGAACGAGCAGTACTTC
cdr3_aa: CASSLRGGSGNEQYF

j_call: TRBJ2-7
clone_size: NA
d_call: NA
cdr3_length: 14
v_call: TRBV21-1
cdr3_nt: TGTGCCAGCAGCGAACAGGGGAGATCCTACGAGCAGTACTTC
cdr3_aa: CASSEQGRSYEQYF